The clone carrying this T cell receptor (beta chain) appeared a few times. Its antigen is currently unknown. The data derive from a study of T cells after yellow fever vaccination. General study points: The booster response re-showed most primary clones: approximately 95% CD4, more than 80% CD8. Weaker overall was a secondary response that nonetheless peaked faster, on day 5 versus 15. Contaminating bulk clonotypes could be abundant in FACS-sorted repertoires.

A universal primer site and UMIs were added as TCR cDNA was made by 5'RACE template switching. TCRdb reprocessed the 5' RACE reads with MiXCR, giving one entry per CDR3 protein. Of nearly 550,000 distinct CDR3 sequences in the sample, 19% were seen once. The origin of this receptor is a man aged 25-45 years who received the YFV17D yellow fever vaccine. Material: PBMCs, obtained 15 days after the yellow fever booster vaccination.

CDR3 sequence reads: CASSPGYPQEREETQYF. CDR3 nucleotides: TGTGCCAGCAGTCCAGGGTATCCCCAAGAAAGGGAGGAGACCCAGTACTTC. The gene calls are TRBV12-3 or TRBV12-4 and TRBJ2-5; possibly TRBD1 or TRBD2 for D (5 bases each). Trimming cost V 5 bases and J 5 bases, with 24 bases left between them. CDR3 size: 17 residues.